This TCR beta chain was sequenced during a study of blood T cell repertoires in COVID-19. The study recruited people aged roughly 18 to 100 years across about two dozen US areas. Cohort placement rested on clinical history that participants reported themselves. In the authors' workflow: Nucleated cell number was recorded as an estimate derived from reference gene primer amplification. Here immunoSEQ multiplex PCR was the method, and the copy in TCRdb shows in-frame clones only, minus some. That table gives V, J and clone size, and the DNA gave D and trimming. The table shows a few hundred thousand clones, with about 88% occurring only once. The CDR3 extends over 15 amino acids. Germline lookup yields CDR1 SEHNR and CDR2 FQNEAQ (reference sequence). V was shortened by 2 bases and J by 3 bases, with 10 bases between the two germline ends.

The receptor was isolated from a woman aged 30 to 39 who had recovered from COVID-19. The rearrangement uses TRBV7-9 and TRBJ2-2; D ambiguous. Source material: PBMCs or T cells enriched from blood (not recorded which). The CDR3 coding sequence is TGTGCCAGCAGCTTACTGGGCCCGGACACCGGGGAGCTGTTTTTT. Residues: CASSLLGPDTGELFF.